A single sample gave rise to the 8 T cell receptor beta chains below, sequenced in a study. MiXCR, applied by TCRdb to the 5' RACE reads, yields one record per CDR3 protein. The table has approximately 50,000 distinct CDR3 sequences, more than 20% seen once. Treg sorting used a CD4+CD25+CD127-/low gate. Sequenced: tumor-infiltrating Tregs sorted from the breast tumor. These receptors were obtained from a female donor with breast cancer.

This clonotype was recorded a few times. V is TRBV20-1 and J is TRBJ2-7, with 9 bases identical to TRBD2. Germline CDR1 reads DFQATT; CDR2 reads SNEGSKA (reference sequence). CDR3 length equals 17 residues. J was trimmed by 2 bases and V by 6 bases; bases with no gene match: 17. DNA of the CDR3: TGCAGTGCACCCGGGATAGCGGGAGCGGGGCGAGCCTACGAGCAGTACTTC. Its translation: CSAPGIAGAGRAYEQYF.

This clonotype was detected ten times or more. The rearrangement links TRBV20-1 to TRBJ2-3, with 8 nucleotides matching TRBD1. This CDR3 region has 14 residues. The trim removed 2 bases at V and 5 bases at J, leaving 6 bases unmatched. The germline V gene encodes CDR1 DFQATT and CDR2 SNEGSKA (reference sequence). DNA for the CDR3: TGCAGTGCTAGACGCAGGGGGCGAGTAGATACGCAGTATTTT. It is translated as CSARRRGRVDTQYF.

This chain joins TRBV20-1 and TRBJ2-2; TRBD2 agrees at 9 bases. This CDR3 contains 14 residues. Germline V gives CDR1 DFQATT, CDR2 SNEGSKA (reference sequence). The ends lost 5 bases at V and 6 bases at J; junction bases unmatched: 7. This CDR3 is CSAPPGLASGELFF. Written as DNA, the CDR3 is TGCAGTGCTCCTCCGGGACTAGCATCCGGGGAGCTGTTTTTT.

Concerning this clonotype: As the CDR3 is not closed by the conserved phenylalanine or tryptophan, this likely results from a read error. CDR3: CASSAEGLTDTQYL. In DNA, the CDR3 is TGCGCCAGCAGTGCGGAGGGCCTAACGGATACGCAGTATCTT. The chain combines TRBV10-1 with TRBJ2-3, with a tentative D call TRBD2 (6 bases). CDR1 is WNHNN and CDR2 is SYGVQD in the germline V gene (reference sequence). Trimming left V 4 bases short and J 6 bases short, with 14 bases between. The CDR3 is 14 amino acids.

This clonotype was detected a few times. The chain employs TRBV5-6 and TRBJ2-2; 11 nucleotides align to TRBD1. Losses at the gene ends were 2 bases for V and 5 bases for J; bases not matched to a gene: 2. The CDR3 covers 15 residues. In germline, CDR1 is SGHDT, CDR2 YYEEEE. The CDR3 sequence is CASSFWDRGTGELFF. The CDR3 nucleotides are TGTGCCAGCAGCTTTTGGGACAGGGGGACCGGGGAGCTGTTTTTT.

This clonotype was observed at least ten times. J is TRBJ1-2 and V is TRBV5-1; the match to TRBD1 covers 8 bases. The CDR3 length is 14 residues. With V trimmed by 6 bases and J by 4 bases, 8 bases remained unmatched. CDR1 SGHRS and CDR2 YFSETQ come from the germline V gene. For the CDR3, the DNA is TGCGCCAGCAACGATAGACAGGGGCCCTATGGCTACACCTTC. Translating it yields CASNDRQGPYGYTF.

This clonotype was seen more than once but under ten times. This chain connects TRBV12-3 or TRBV12-4 to TRBJ2-5; TRBD2 might be the D (6 bases). Trimming removed 3 bases from V and 7 bases from J, with 6 bases in between. The CDR3 has 11 residues. The DNA of the CDR3 is TGTGCCAGCAGTTTGGGGGGGACCCAGTACTTC. It encodes CASSLGGTQYF.

V usage is TRBV7-2 and J usage is TRBJ2-7; D remains ambiguous. CDR1 is SGHTA and CDR2 is FQGNSA in the germline V gene. The CDR3 has 15 residues. With 5 bases removed from V and 1 base from J, the gap between germline ends came to 15 bases. The DNA of the CDR3 is TGTGCCAGCAGCCGCGGTTTTGGAGTTTCCTACGAGCAGTACTTC. Translating it yields CASSRGFGVSYEQYF.